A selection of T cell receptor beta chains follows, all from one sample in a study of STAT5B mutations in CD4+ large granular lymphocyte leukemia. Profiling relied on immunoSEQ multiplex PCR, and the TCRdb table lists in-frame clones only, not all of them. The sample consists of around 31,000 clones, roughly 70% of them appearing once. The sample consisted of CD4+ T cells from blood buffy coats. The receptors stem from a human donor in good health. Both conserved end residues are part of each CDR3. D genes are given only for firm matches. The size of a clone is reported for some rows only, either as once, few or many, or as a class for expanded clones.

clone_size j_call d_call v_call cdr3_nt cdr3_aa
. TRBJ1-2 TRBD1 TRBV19 TGTGCCAGTAGTCCACCCGACAGGGGCTATGGCTACACCTTC CASSPPDRGYGYTF
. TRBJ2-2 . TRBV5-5 TGTGCCAGCAGCCCGGAGGTCACCGGGGAGCTGTTTTTT CASSPEVTGELFF
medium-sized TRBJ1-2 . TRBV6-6 TGTGCCAGCAGTTACTCGCAGCCAGGTCAAGGCTACACCTTC CASSYSQPGQGYTF
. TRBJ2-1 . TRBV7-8 TGTGCCAGCAGCTTAGGCAGACACAATGAGCAGTTCTTC CASSLGRHNEQFF
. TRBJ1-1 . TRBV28 TGTGCCAGCTCGCTATTGGGCACTGAAGCTTTCTTT CASSLLGTEAFF
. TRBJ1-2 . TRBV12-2 TGTGCAAGTCGCTTCTTATCGGGACAGCGACTTTTTAACTATGGCTACACCTTC CASRFLSGQRLFNYGYTF
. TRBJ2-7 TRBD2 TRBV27 TGTGCCAGCAGTTCCCTTTTAGCGGGGGACTACGAGCAGTACTTC CASSSLLAGDYEQYF
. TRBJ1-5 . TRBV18 TGTGCCAGCTCACCACCGCAGGCAGGGGACGCTCAGCCCCAGCATTTT CASSPPQAGDAQPQHF
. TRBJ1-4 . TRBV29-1 TGCAGCGTTCAGCCGGGAGGGGAAAAACTGTTTTTT CSVQPGGEKLFF
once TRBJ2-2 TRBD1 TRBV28 TGTGCCAGCAGGGGACAGGGAAGACCTTCTAACACCGGGGAGCTGTTTTTT CASRGQGRPSNTGELFF
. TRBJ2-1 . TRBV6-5 TGTGCCAGCGCGAGACAGAACAATGAGCAGTTCTTC CASARQNNEQFF